Included here is one T cell receptor beta chain sequence, with context. Primers used for first-strand cDNA, a TRAV- and TRBV-specific set, covered both alpha and beta chains. The authors ran roughly 20 PCR cycles to amplify TCRs with a constant-region primer and V-primer adapter. Isolated mRNA underwent amplification via in vitro transcription. TCRdb reprocessed the reads with MiXCR, giving one entry per CDR3 protein. In the table there are under 35,000 distinct CDR3 sequences, about 49% of which are singletons. The sample comes from a study of low-dose radiotherapy and immunotherapy resistance in tumors. This CDR3 contains 15 residues. V lost 0 bases to trimming and J lost 6 bases, with 11 bases between them. CDR1 is LGHNA, CDR2 YSLEER, per germline. Time point defined: after trial treatment. Indicated treatment: LDRT plus nivolumab, ipilimumab, low-dose cyclophosphamide and aspirin (RACIN trial).

This sequence joins TRBV4-3 and TRBJ2-2, with a weak D call TRBD2 (6 bases). The clonotype originates from a male donor with gallbladder cancer. The specimen was PBMCs, collected after low-dose radiotherapy plus immunotherapy. The DNA of the CDR3 is TGCGCCAGCAGCCAAGATCTGGAGGGCCCCGGGGAGCTGTTTTTT. As protein: CASSQDLEGPGELFF.